The 21 T cell receptor beta chains below all came from one sample that was sequenced in a study of radiotherapy plus CTLA-4 blockade in lung cancer. Only in-frame clones appear in the TCRdb table, and some are missing; sequencing was by immunoSEQ multiplex PCR. Of about 85,000 clones listed, 70% to 90% are singletons. Sequencing was performed on peripheral blood, taken from a patient treated with radiotherapy plus ipilimumab. These receptor sequences come from a human donor with non-small cell lung cancer who had a partial response to radiotherapy plus ipilimumab.

This clone was seen only once. J is TRBJ2-7 and V is TRBV4-3; possibly TRBD2 for D (5 bases). Germline CDR1 LGHNA, CDR2 YSLEER. The CDR3 extends over 16 amino acids. Deletions cut 4 bases from V and 0 bases from J, with 16 bases between. In DNA, the CDR3 is TGCGCCAGCAGCCCCCATAAGGACTTTTTCTCCTACGAGCAGTACGTC. Residues: CASSPHKDFFSYEQYV.

V and J are TRBV19 and TRBJ2-7; 8 bases map to TRBD1. There are 13 residues in the CDR3. The germline CDR1 and CDR2 sequences are LNHDA and SQIVND (reference sequence). Germline trimming cut 5 bases from V and 6 bases from J; bases unmatched to any gene: 6. In DNA form, the CDR3 reads TGTGCCAGTAGTGCTCAGGGGGCTGGCGAGCAGTACTTC. It specifies CASSAQGAGEQYF.

The chain has TRBV7-2 and TRBJ2-7; D not certain. There are 13 residues in the CDR3. The germline V gene encodes CDR1 SGHTA and CDR2 FQGNSA. Trimming stripped 5 bases from V and 4 bases from J, with 12 bases between. CDR3 DNA sequence: TGTGCCAGCAGCCTCGAGGTAGGATACGAGCAGTACTTC. Translation: CASSLEVGYEQYF.

The chain employs TRBV14 and TRBJ2-7; no clear D. The CDR3 is 13 residues long. V was cut by 7 bases and J by 0 bases, with 10 bases left in between. Germline CDR1 and CDR2: SGHDN and FVKESK. DNA of the CDR3: TGTGCCAGCAAGTCGAGGAACTCCTACGAGCAGTACTTC. Protein product: CASKSRNSYEQYF.

The rearrangement links TRBV28 to TRBJ2-1, with 8 bases lining up with TRBD2. The CDR3 is 16 amino acids. The germline V gene encodes CDR1 MDHEN and CDR2 SYDVKM. Trimming took 2 bases from V and 4 from J; bases not matched to a gene: 7. This CDR3 reads CASSLGGGRLYNEQFF. In DNA, the CDR3 is TGTGCCAGCAGTTTAGGTGGCGGGAGGTTGTACAATGAGCAGTTCTTC.

This sequence joins TRBV6-1 and TRBJ1-1; no clear D. Germline V lookup: CDR1 MNHNS, CDR2 SASEGT. There are 15 residues in the CDR3. V dropped 4 bases and J dropped 7 bases, with 19 bases sitting between them. CDR3 in DNA: TGTGCCAGCAGTGGTCGTGGTGCGGGAGGGTTTGAAGCTTTCTTT. Amino acids: CASSGRGAGGFEAFF.

The chain carries TRBV5-6 and TRBJ2-1; TRBD2 matches 7 bases. This CDR3 has 16 residues. The V segment lost 2 bases and the J segment 7 bases; nucleotides outside the gene matches: 12. Looked up from germline, CDR1 is SGHDT and CDR2 is YYEEEE. CDR3 nucleotides: TGTGCCAGCAGCTTAATGAGGGCTAGCGGCGGTAATGAGCAGTTCTTC. Residues: CASSLMRASGGNEQFF.

This clone was found once. The rearrangement links TRBV5-6 to TRBJ2-7, with 11 bases that match TRBD2. From germline, CDR1 is SGHDT and CDR2 YYEEEE. This CDR3 contains 15 residues. With 4 bases clipped from V and 0 bases from J, the junction kept 3 bases outside the gene matches. The CDR3 nucleotides are TGTGCCAGCAGCGGCGGACTAGCGGGCTCCTACGAGCAGTACTTC. Its protein is CASSGGLAGSYEQYF.

Only a few counts were recorded for this clone. The J gene is TRBJ2-1, the V gene TRBV9; perhaps TRBD1 as D (6 bases). The CDR3 has 14 residues. CDR1 and CDR2 (germline): SGDLS, YYNGEE. Trimming took off 2 bases at V and 9 bases at J, with 15 bases between the two ends. The DNA for the CDR3 is TGTGCCAGCAGCGTCCAAGGGACACTGGGTGAGCAGTTCTTC. It translates to CASSVQGTLGEQFF. The entire variable domain, with the rest obtained from reference TRBV9 and TRBJ2-1, is as follows: DSGVTQTPKHLITATGQRVTLRCSPRSGDLSVYWYQQSLDQGLQFLIQYYNGEERAKGNILERFSAQQFPDLHSELNLSSLELGDSALYFCASSVQGTLGEQFFGPGTRLTVL.

The rearrangement joins TRBV6-1 to TRBJ2-2; TRBD2 aligns across 11 bases. This CDR3 has 18 amino acids. V dropped 4 bases and J dropped 4; count of bases not matched to a gene: 11. Germline V lookup: CDR1 MNHNS, CDR2 SASEGT. The CDR3 loop reads CASSAAGTSGSLTGELFF. The CDR3, as DNA: TGTGCCAGCAGTGCTGCCGGGACTAGCGGTTCCCTCACCGGGGAGCTGTTTTTT.

This clone was found once. V and J are TRBV30 and TRBJ2-7; D is possibly TRBD2 (5 bases). This CDR3 spans 13 amino acids. Per the germline V gene, CDR1 is GTSNPN and CDR2 is SVGIG (reference sequence). V lost 0 bases and J lost 5, with 11 bases in between. This chain's CDR3 is CAWSVSSIHEQYF. The DNA for the CDR3 is TGTGCCTGGAGTGTATCTAGCATCCACGAGCAGTACTTC.

The rearrangement links TRBV10-3 to TRBJ2-3; tentative D call: TRBD2 (7 bases). Trimming took 4 bases from V and 2 from J, leaving 13 bases between them. The CDR3 has 15 residues. The V gene's germline CDR1 is ENHRY and CDR2 SYGVKD. CDR3 sequence reads: CAISAGDYATDTQYF. The DNA of the CDR3 is TGTGCCATCAGTGCAGGGGACTATGCCACAGATACGCAGTATTTT.

The V call is TRBV5-7, the J call TRBJ2-2; 12 nucleotides agree with TRBD2. TRBV5-7 is an ORF; its function is uncertain. With 5 bases clipped from V and 4 bases from J, the junction kept 12 bases outside the gene matches. The CDR3 covers 18 residues. CDR3 in amino acids: CASSQPPSGRGSTGELFF. The CDR3 DNA is TGTGCCAGCAGTCAGCCCCCTAGCGGGAGGGGTTCCACCGGGGAGCTGTTTTTT.

This chain links TRBV19 with TRBJ2-5; 9 bases agree with TRBD1. The J call is uncertain, as TRBJ2-7 better fits the DNA end. The germline V gene has CDR1 LNHDA and CDR2 SQIVND (reference sequence). This CDR3 has 15 residues. The DNA of the CDR3 is TGTGCCAGTAGTAGTAAGACAGGGGGGGCCTACGAGCAGTACTTC. Amino acids: CASSSKTGGAYEQYF.

The rearrangement links TRBV10-2 to TRBJ2-1; 9 nucleotides align to TRBD2. J lost 3 bases, V lost 3 bases, and 6 bases had no gene match. CDR1 is WSHSY and CDR2 is SAAADI in the germline V gene. The CDR3 has 16 residues. The CDR3 sequence is CASSEDPSGIYNEQFF. The CDR3 coding sequence is TGCGCCAGCAGTGAAGATCCTAGCGGGATCTACAATGAGCAGTTCTTC.

The chain carries TRBV28 and TRBJ2-1; TRBD2 matches 10 bases. The CDR3 consists of 15 residues. Germline V gene sequence: CDR1 MDHEN, CDR2 SYDVKM. V lost 6 bases and J lost 8; bases outside the gene matches: 10. CDR3 sequence reads: CASSPSGSQGDEQFF. DNA of the CDR3: TGTGCCAGCAGCCCTAGCGGGAGTCAGGGGGATGAGCAGTTCTTC.

A single count supports this clone. The chain uses TRBV6-1 and TRBJ2-1; TRBD2 agrees at 9 bases. With 7 bases clipped from V and 8 bases from J, the junction kept 6 bases outside the gene matches. Germline V gives CDR1 MNHNS, CDR2 SASEGT. The CDR3 length is 13 residues. CDR3 amino acids: CASMVAGVHEQFF. The DNA for the CDR3 is TGTGCCAGCATGGTAGCGGGAGTGCATGAGCAGTTCTTC.

The rearrangement links TRBV28 to TRBJ1-4, with a tentative D call TRBD1 (6 bases). CDR1 is MDHEN and CDR2 is SYDVKM in the germline V gene. The CDR3 length is 14 residues. The V end lost 2 bases, the J end lost 7 bases, and 11 bases lay between the germline ends. The CDR3 region is CASSLVQGFEKLFF. The CDR3 nucleotides read TGTGCCAGCAGTTTAGTGCAGGGGTTTGAAAAACTGTTTTTT.

The chain couples TRBV16 to TRBJ1-1; 7 bases align to TRBD1. Trimming took 4 bases from V and 0 from J; bases not matched to a gene: 5. Germline V gives CDR1 KGHSY, CDR2 FQNENV. There are 15 residues in the CDR3. In nucleotides, the CDR3 is TGTGCCAGCAGCCGGGTGGGACAGATGAACACTGAAGCTTTCTTT. Protein product: CASSRVGQMNTEAFF.

V and J are TRBV7-2 and TRBJ1-1, with 7 bases lining up with TRBD1. The germline V gene encodes CDR1 SGHTA and CDR2 FQGNSA. This CDR3 is built from 15 residues. Unmatched junction bases numbered 9, after V lost 4 bases and J lost 4 bases. The CDR3 DNA is TGTGCCAGCAGCTCTCGGGACAGCCGAGGCACTGAAGCTTTCTTT. This encodes CASSSRDSRGTEAFF.

This clone was found once. The rearrangement joins TRBV7-8 to TRBJ2-1; 7 bases align to TRBD1. The V and J ends lost 2 bases and 5 bases, in that order; junction bases with no gene match: 9. The CDR3 runs to 16 residues. Germline V lookup: CDR1 SGHVS, CDR2 FQNEAQ. Here the CDR3 DNA reads TGTGCCAGCAGCTTATCGACAGGGATAAGGGACAATGAGCAGTTCTTC. It translates to CASSLSTGIRDNEQFF.